The clone carrying this T cell receptor (beta chain) was picked up a small number of times. The antigen remains undetermined. The sample is drawn from a study of cytomegalovirus exposure and HLA in healthy donors. With 60 Vbeta and 13 Jbeta primers, the PCR was carried out. The method was immunoSEQ multiplex PCR; TCRdb's version includes in-frame clones alone and lacks a portion of them. The sample includes 55,000 to 70,000 clones, roughly four fifths of them seen just once. The CDR3 is 14 residues long. Germline V CDR1 and CDR2: LNHNV, YYDKDF (reference sequence). V lost 0 bases to trimming and J lost 4 bases, with 10 bases between them. General observations from the study: TCR beta V- and J-gene trimming was later associated with a missense DCLRE1C variant.

Everyone who donated was a healthy bone marrow donor. The chain has TRBV15 and TRBJ2-7; possibly TRBD2 for D (6 bases). This receptor was obtained from a woman aged 60-75 years in good health and CMV-seropositive. Sample: PBMCs. CDR3 residues: CATSRDQRGYEQYF. The CDR3 nucleotides are TGTGCCACCAGCAGAGATCAACGGGGGTACGAGCAGTACTTC.